The T cell receptor (beta chain) under discussion was sequenced for a study of control samples from healthy donors and cancer patients. V lost 4 bases, J lost 4 bases, and 7 bases stayed unmatched. This CDR3 spans 15 amino acids. Germline values: CDR1 MDHEN, CDR2 SYDVKM. Method: immunoSEQ multiplex PCR; TCRdb's copy keeps in-frame clones and lacks some. The table lists approximately 160,000 clones, about 94% of them singletons. Input material: blood. The sequence was obtained from a woman in her 30s in good health. The chain has TRBV28 and TRBJ2-3, with 8 bases lining up with TRBD2. CDR3 in DNA: TGTGCCAGCAGTTCCCCCAGCGGGAGCCCAGATACGCAGTATTTT. Its translation is CASSSPSGSPDTQYF.